This T cell receptor (beta chain) was recovered during a study of T cell responses to AZD1222 COVID-19 vaccine. In the case of this clone: Its cognate antigen is unknown.

Overall study findings and caveats: Seropositive AZD1222 recipients at baseline numbered only five or six. Across spike, vaccine-associated CD4 TCRs were found, dominant at 160-218 and 743-854. Increased Spike-specific TCR breadth and depth were observed after two AZD1222 doses. Repertoires were sampled only after the peak T cell response.

Produced via immunoSEQ multiplex PCR; TCRdb's table is partial and in-frame only. The sample includes around 130,000 clones, approximately 93% seen only once; the top ten take 5% to 6.5%. This receptor was obtained from an adult in good health. The sequencing here drew on peripheral blood, taken on day 0 of AZD1222 vaccination.

For the CDR3, the DNA is TGTGCCAGCAGTTACCAGGGGTTGGATGGCTACACCTTC. Its protein is CASSYQGLDGYTF. The chain recombines TRBV6-2 or TRBV6-3 with TRBJ1-2; weak D call: TRBD1 (6 bases). The CDR3 runs 13 residues. Deletions cut 2 bases from V and 6 bases from J, with 10 bases between. From germline, CDR1 is MNHEY and CDR2 SVGEGT.